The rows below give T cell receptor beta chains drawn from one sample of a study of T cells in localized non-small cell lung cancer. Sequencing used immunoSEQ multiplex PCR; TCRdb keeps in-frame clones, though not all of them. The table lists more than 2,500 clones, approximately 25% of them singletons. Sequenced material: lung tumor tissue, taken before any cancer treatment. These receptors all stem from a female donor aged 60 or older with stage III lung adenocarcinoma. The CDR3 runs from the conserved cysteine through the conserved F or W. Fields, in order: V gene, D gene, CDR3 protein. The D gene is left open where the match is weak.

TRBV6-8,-,CASSFAADNYGYTF
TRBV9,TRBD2,CATSSSGVTYEQYF
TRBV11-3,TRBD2,CASSSPAGGDTQYF
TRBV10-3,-,CAISEEEGRSYEQYF
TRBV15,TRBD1,CATSGDRGGETQYF
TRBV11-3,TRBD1,CASSLVAPDRLSSGNTIYF
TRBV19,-,CASSIEPGGSYEQYF
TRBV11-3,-,CASSRRGAMDEQFF
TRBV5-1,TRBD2,CASSQELAGGPGELFF
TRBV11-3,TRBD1,CASSSSGTANEKLFF
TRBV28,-,CASSLYPPLGGAFGYTF
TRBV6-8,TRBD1,CASSLRGNEQFF
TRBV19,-,CASKAYNTMNEQFF
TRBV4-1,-,CASSQAPGSPYEQYF
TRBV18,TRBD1,CASSARDRGPNQPQHF
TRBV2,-,CASRTDLSTDTQYF
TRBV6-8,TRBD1,CASSVPGQGPAFF
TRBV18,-,CASSPLQQETQYF
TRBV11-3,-,CASSLESGAGELFF
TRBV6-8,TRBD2,CASTGLAGEREQFF
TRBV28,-,CASSGAGANVLTF
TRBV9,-,CASSVKGTTGELFF
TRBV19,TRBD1,CASSIGGQGIGLRSF
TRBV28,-,CASTSTNYGYTF
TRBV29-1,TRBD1,CSALPGQGNYEQYF
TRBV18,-,CASSPQGNYEQYF
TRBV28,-,CASSFGARRGPEQFF
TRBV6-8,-,CATSLLAPNSYEQYF
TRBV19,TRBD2,CASSRLAGISDTQYF
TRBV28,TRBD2,CASNSAGGNEQFF
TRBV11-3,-,CASSWERTEGEQYF
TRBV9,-,CASRTTTYDTQYF
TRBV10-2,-,CASSVGRDQPQHF
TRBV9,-,CASSVGRDTEAFF